Included here is one T cell receptor beta chain sequence, with context. The antigen is not known. Trimming took 1 base from V and 5 from J, leaving 8 bases between them. Germline CDR1 reads SGHAT; CDR2 reads FQNNGV. The CDR3 is 14 residues long. Generated by immunoSEQ multiplex PCR, the TCRdb table keeps only in-frame clones and is missing some. Of nearly 80,000 clones listed, roughly 93% are singletons. This specimen comes from a study of cytomegalovirus exposure and HLA in healthy donors. Study-wide points: Subsequent analysis showed first-cohort TCR clusters tending to co-occur in around 110 validation repertoires. Reports showed the classifier diagnosing cytomegalovirus status with high specificity and sensitivity. Three chains linked to CMV were shown in vitro to be specific for CMV antigens.

The chain links TRBV11-2 to TRBJ2-2, with D unresolved. The sequence was collected from a woman aged 25 to 39 in good health and CMV-seronegative. Input material: PBMCs. Written as DNA, the CDR3 is TGTGCCAGCAGCTTAGTCCAGAAAACCGGGGAGCTGTTTTTT. Translated: CASSLVQKTGELFF.